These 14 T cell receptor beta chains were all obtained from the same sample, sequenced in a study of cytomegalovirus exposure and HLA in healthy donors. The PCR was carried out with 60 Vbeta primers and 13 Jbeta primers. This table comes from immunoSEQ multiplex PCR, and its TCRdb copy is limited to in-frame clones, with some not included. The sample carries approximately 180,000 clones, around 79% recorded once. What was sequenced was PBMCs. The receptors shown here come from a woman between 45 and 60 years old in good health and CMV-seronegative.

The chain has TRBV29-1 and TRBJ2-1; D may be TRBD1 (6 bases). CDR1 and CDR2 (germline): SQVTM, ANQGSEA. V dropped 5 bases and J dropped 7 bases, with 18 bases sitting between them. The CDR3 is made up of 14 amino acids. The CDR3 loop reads CSVSQGSLKNEQFF. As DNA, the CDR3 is TGCAGCGTTTCACAGGGTAGCCTTAAAAATGAGCAGTTCTTC.

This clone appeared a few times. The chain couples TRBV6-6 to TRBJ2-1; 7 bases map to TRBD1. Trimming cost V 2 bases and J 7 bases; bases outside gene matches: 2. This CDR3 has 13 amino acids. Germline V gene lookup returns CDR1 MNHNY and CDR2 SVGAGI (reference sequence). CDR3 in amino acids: CASSYQGVNEQFF. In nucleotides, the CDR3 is TGTGCCAGCAGTTACCAGGGGGTGAATGAGCAGTTCTTC.

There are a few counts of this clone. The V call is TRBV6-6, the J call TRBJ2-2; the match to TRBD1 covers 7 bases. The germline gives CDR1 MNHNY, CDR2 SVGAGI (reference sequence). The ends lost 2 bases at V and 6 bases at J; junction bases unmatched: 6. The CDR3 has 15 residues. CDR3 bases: TGTGCCAGCAGTTACCCACTACAGGGGTCCGGGGAGCTGTTTTTT. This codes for CASSYPLQGSGELFF.

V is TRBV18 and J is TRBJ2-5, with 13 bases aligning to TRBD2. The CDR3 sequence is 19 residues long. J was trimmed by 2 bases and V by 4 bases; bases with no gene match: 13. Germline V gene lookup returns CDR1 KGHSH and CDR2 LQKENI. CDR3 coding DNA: TGTGCCAGCTCACAAACCGGCACCGGGACTAGCGGGGTTCAAGAGACCCAGTACTTC. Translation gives CASSQTGTGTSGVQETQYF.

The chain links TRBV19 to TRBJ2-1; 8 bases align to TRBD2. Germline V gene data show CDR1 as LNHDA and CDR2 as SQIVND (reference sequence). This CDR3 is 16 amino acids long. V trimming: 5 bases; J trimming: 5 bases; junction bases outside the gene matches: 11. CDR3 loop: CASSPREGVWNNEQFF. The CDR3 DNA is TGTGCCAGTAGTCCCCGGGAGGGGGTTTGGAACAATGAGCAGTTCTTC. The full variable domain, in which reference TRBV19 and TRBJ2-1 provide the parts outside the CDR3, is DGGITQSPKYLFRKEGQNVTLSCEQNLNHDAMYWYRQDPGQGLRLIYYSQIVNDFQKGDIAEGYSVSREKKESFPLTVTSAQKNPTAFYLCASSPREGVWNNEQFFGPGTRLTVL.

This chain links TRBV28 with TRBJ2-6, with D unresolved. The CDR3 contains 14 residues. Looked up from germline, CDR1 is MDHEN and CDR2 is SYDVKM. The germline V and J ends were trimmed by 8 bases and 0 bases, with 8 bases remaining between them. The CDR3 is CASQVLSGANVLTF. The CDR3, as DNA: TGTGCCAGCCAGGTCCTCTCTGGGGCCAACGTCCTGACTTTC.

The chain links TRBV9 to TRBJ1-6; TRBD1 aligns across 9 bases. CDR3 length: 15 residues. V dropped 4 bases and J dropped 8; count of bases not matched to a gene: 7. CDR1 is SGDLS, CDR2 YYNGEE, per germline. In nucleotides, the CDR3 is TGTGCCAGCAGCCTTCGGGACAGGGAGGATTCACCCCTCCACTTT. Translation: CASSLRDREDSPLHF.

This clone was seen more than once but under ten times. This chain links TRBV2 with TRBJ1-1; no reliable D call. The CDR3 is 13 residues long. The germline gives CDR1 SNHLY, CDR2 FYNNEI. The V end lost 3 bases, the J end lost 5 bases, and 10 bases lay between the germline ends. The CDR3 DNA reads TGTGCCAGCAGTGAGGAGGTCGGAACTGAAGCTTTCTTT. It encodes CASSEEVGTEAFF.

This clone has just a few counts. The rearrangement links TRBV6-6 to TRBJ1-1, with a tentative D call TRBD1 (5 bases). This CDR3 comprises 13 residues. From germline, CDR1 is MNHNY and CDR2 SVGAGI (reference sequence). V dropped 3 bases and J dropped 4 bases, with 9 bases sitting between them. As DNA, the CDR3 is TGTGCCAGCAGTTATCAGGGAGGCACTGAAGCTTTCTTT. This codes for CASSYQGGTEAFF.

This CDR3 is CASSYQGQGDNEQFF. CDR3 coding DNA: TGTGCCAGCAGCTACCAGGGACAGGGAGACAATGAGCAGTTCTTC. The chain is built from TRBV9 and TRBJ2-1, with 9 nucleotides matching TRBD1. Trimming cost V 4 bases and J 5 bases; bases outside gene matches: 7. Germline V gene lookup returns CDR1 SGDLS and CDR2 YYNGEE. This CDR3 contains 15 residues.

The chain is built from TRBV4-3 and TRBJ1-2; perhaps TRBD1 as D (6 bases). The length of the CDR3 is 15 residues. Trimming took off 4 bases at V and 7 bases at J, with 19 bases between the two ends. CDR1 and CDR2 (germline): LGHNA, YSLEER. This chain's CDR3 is CASSLKGGALAGYTF. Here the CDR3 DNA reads TGCGCCAGCAGCCTTAAAGGGGGGGCGCTTGCTGGCTACACCTTC.

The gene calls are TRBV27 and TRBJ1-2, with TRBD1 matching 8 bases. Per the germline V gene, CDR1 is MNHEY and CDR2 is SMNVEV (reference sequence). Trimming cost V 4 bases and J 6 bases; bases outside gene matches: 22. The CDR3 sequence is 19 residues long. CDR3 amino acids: CASSSATVSGQVGPDGYTF. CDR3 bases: TGTGCCAGCAGTTCGGCGACCGTATCGGGACAGGTAGGGCCGGATGGCTACACCTTC.

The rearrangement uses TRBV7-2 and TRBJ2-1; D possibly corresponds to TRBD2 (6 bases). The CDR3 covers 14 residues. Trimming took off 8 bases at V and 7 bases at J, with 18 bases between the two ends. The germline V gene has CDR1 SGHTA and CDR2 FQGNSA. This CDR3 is CASSGGAGPNEQFF. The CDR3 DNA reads TGTGCCAGCTCAGGCGGGGCGGGTCCAAATGAGCAGTTCTTC.

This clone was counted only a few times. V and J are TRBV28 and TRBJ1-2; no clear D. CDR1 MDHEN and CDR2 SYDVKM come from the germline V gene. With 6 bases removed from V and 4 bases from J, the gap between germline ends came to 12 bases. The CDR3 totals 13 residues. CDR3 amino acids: CASRPTEAYGYTF. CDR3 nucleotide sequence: TGTGCCAGCAGACCCACAGAAGCCTATGGCTACACCTTC.